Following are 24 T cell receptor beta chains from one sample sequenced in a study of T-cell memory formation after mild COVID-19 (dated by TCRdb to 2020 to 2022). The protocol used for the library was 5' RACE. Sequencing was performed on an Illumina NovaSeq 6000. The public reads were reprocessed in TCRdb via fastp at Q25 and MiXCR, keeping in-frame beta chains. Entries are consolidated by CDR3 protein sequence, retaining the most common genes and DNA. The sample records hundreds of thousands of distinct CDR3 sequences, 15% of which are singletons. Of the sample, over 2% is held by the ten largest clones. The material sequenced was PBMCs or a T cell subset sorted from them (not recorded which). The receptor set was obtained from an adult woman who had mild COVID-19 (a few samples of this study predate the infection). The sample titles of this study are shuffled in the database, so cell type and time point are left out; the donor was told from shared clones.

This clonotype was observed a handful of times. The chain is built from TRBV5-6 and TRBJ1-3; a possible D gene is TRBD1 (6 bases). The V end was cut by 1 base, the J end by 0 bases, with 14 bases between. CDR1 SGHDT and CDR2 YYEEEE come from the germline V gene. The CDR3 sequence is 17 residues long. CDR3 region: CASSLWGPGSSGNTIYF. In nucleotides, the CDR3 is TGTGCCAGCAGCTTGTGGGGGCCGGGGAGCTCTGGAAACACCATATATTTT.

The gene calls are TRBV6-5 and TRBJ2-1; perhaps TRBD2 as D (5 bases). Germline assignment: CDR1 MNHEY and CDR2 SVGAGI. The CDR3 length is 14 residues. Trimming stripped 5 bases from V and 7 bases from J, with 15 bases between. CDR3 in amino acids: CASSRAGSTNEQFF. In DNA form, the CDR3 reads TGTGCCAGCAGTAGGGCGGGTTCAACGAATGAGCAGTTCTTC.

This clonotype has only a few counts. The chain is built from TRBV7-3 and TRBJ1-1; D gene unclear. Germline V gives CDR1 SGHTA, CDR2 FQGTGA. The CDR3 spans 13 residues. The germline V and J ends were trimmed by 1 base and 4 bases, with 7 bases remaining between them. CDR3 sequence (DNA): TGTGCCAGCAGCTTAAGCGTTTCCACTGAAGCTTTCTTT. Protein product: CASSLSVSTEAFF.

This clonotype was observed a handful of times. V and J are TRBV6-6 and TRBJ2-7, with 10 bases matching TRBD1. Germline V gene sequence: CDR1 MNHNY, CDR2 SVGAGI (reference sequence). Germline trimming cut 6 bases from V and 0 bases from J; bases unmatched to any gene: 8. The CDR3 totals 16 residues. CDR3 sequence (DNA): TGTGCCAGCAGATCCCTGGGACAGGGGAGCTCCTACGAGCAGTACTTC. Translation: CASRSLGQGSSYEQYF.

The CDR3 sequence: CASSPPGGANVLTF. The CDR3 nucleotides read TGTGCCAGCTCACCACCGGGCGGGGCCAACGTCCTGACTTTC. The chain has TRBV18 and TRBJ2-6; unclear D gene. Germline values: CDR1 KGHSH, CDR2 LQKENI. The CDR3 length is 14 residues. The V end was cut by 0 bases, the J end by 4 bases, with 4 bases between. Using reference TRBV18 and TRBJ2-6 for the parts outside the CDR3, the full variable domain is NAGVMQNPRHLVRRRGQEARLRCSPMKGHSHVYWYRQLPEEGLKFMVYLQKENIIDESGMPKERFSAEFPKEGPSILRIQQVVRGDSAAYFCASSPPGGANVLTFGAGSRLTVL.

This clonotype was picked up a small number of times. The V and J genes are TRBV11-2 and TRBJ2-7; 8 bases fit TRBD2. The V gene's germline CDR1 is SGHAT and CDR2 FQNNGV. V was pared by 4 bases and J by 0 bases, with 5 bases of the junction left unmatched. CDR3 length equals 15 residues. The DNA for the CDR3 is TGTGCCAGCAGCTCGGAGCGGGGGCCCTCCTACGAGCAGTACTTC. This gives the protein CASSSERGPSYEQYF. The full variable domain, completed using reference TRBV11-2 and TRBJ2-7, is EAGVAQSPRYKIIEKRQSVAFWCNPISGHATLYWYQQILGQGPKLLIQFQNNGVVDDSQLPKDRFSAERLKGVDSTLKIQPAKLEDSAVYLCASSSERGPSYEQYFGPGTRLTVT.

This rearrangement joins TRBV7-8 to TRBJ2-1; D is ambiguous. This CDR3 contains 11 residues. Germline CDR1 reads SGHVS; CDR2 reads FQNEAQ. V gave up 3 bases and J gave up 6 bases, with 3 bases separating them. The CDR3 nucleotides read TGTGCCAGCAGCTTGATCAATGAGCAGTTCTTC. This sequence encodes CASSLINEQFF.

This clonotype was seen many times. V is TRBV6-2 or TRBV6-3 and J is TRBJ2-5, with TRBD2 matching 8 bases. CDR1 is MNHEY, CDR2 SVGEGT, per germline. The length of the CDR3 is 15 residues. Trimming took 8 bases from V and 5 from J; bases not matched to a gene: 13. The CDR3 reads CASSQSGLAGETQYF. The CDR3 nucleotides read TGTGCCAGCTCACAATCCGGACTAGCTGGTGAGACCCAGTACTTC.

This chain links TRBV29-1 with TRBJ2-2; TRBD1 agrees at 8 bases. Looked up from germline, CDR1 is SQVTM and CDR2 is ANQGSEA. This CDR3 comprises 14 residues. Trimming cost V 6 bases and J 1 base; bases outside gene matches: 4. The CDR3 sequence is CSVRDRQNTGELFF. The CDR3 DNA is TGCAGCGTAAGGGACAGGCAGAACACCGGGGAGCTGTTTTTT.

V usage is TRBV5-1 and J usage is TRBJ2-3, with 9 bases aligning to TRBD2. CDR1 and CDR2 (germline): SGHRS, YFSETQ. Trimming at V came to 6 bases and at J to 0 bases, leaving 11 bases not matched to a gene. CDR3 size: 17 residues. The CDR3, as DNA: TGCGCCAGCACCCGGGATATCGCGGGGGGGAGCACAGATACGCAGTATTTT. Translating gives CASTRDIAGGSTDTQYF.

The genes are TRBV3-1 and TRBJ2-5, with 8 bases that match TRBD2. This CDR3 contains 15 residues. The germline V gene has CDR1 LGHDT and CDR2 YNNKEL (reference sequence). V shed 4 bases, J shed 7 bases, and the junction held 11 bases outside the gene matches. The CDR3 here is CASSPPVNSGGTQYF. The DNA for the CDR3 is TGTGCCAGCAGCCCGCCGGTTAACAGCGGGGGGACCCAGTACTTC.

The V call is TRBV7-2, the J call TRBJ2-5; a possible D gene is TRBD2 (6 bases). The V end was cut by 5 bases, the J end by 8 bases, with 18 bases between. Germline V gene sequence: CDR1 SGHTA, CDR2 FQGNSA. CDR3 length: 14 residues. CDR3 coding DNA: TGTGCCAGCAGCCCTAAGGGACTTCCTAGAACCCAGTACTTC. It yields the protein CASSPKGLPRTQYF. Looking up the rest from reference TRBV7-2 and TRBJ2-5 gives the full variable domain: GAGVSQSPSNKVTEKGKDVELRCDPISGHTALYWYRQSLGQGLEFLIYFQGNSAPDKSGLPSDRFSAERTGGSVSTLTIQRTQQEDSAVYLCASSPKGLPRTQYFGPGTRLLVL.

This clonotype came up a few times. The CDR3, as DNA: TGTGCCAGCAGCTTGACCTCGGGGATCGGGGAGCTGTTTTTT. Its translation: CASSLTSGIGELFF. The chain has TRBV5-6 and TRBJ2-2; D might be TRBD2 (5 bases). Trimming shortened V by 1 base and J by 7 bases, and 11 bases separated the two germline ends. The CDR3 spans 14 residues. Germline CDR1 reads SGHDT; CDR2 reads YYEEEE.

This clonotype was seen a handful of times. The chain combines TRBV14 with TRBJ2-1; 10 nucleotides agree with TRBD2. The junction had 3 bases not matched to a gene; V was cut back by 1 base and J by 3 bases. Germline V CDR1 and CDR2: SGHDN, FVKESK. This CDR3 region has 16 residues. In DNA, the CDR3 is TGTGCCAGCAGCCAAGGGACTAGCGGTAACTACAATGAGCAGTTCTTC. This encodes CASSQGTSGNYNEQFF. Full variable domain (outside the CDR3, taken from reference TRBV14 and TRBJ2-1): EAGVTQFPSHSVIEKGQTVTLRCDPISGHDNLYWYRRVMGKEIKFLLHFVKESKQDESGMPNNRFLAERTGGTYSTLKVQPAELEDSGVYFCASSQGTSGNYNEQFFGPGTRLTVL.

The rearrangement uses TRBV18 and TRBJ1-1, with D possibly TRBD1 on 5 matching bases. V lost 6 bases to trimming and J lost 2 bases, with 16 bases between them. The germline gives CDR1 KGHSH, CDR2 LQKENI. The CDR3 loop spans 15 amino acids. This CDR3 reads CASSTGDSLNTEAFF. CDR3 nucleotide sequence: TGTGCCAGCTCCACCGGAGACAGTCTTAACACTGAAGCTTTCTTT.

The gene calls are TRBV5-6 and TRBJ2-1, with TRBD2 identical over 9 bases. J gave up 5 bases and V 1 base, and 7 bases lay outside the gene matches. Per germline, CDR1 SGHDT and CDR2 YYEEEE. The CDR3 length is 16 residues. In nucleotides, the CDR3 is TGTGCCAGCAGCTTGAAATGGGCGGGGGGGAACAATGAGCAGTTCTTC. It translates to CASSLKWAGGNNEQFF.

The CDR3 protein is CASSHQITETQYF. The DNA of the CDR3 is TGTGCCAGCAGCCATCAGATTACTGAGACCCAGTACTTC. The genes are TRBV14 and TRBJ2-5; D remains ambiguous. The CDR3 totals 13 residues. Germline V gene sequence: CDR1 SGHDN, CDR2 FVKESK. Trimming took off 3 bases at V and 5 bases at J, with 10 bases between the two ends.

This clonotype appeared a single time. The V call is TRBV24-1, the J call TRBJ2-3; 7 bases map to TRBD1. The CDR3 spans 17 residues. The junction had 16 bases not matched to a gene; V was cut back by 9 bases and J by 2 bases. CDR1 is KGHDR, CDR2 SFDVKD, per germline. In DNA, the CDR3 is TGTGCCACCCTGAGGCAGGGGGTTCCCCTCACCACAGATACGCAGTATTTT. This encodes CATLRQGVPLTTDTQYF.

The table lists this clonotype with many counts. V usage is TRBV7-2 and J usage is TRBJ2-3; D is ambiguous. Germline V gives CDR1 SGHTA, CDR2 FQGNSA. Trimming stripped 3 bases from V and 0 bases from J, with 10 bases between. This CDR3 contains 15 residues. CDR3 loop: CASSFAPGSTDTQYF. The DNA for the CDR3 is TGTGCCAGCAGCTTTGCCCCGGGTAGCACAGATACGCAGTATTTT. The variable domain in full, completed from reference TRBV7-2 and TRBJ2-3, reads GAGVSQSPSNKVTEKGKDVELRCDPISGHTALYWYRQSLGQGLEFLIYFQGNSAPDKSGLPSDRFSAERTGGSVSTLTIQRTQQEDSAVYLCASSFAPGSTDTQYFGPGTRLTVL.

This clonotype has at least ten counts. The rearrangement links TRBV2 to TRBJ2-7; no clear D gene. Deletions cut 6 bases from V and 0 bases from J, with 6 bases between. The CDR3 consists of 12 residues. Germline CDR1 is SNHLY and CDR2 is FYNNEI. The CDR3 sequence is CASRLSSYEQYF. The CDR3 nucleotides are TGTGCCAGCAGGCTTAGCTCCTACGAGCAGTACTTC.

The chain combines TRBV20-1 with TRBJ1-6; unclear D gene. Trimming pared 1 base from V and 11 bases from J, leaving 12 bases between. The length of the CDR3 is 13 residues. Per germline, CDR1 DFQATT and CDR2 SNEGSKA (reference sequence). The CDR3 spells CSARVGTWAPLHF. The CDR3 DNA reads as TGCAGTGCTAGAGTGGGTACCTGGGCACCCCTCCACTTT.

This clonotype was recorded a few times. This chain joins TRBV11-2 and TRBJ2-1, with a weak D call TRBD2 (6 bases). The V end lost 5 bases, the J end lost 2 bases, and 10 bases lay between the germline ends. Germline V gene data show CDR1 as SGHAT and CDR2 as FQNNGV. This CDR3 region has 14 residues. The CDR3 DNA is TGTGCCAGCAGCCGTAGCGGCCCCTACAATGAGCAGTTCTTC. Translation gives CASSRSGPYNEQFF.

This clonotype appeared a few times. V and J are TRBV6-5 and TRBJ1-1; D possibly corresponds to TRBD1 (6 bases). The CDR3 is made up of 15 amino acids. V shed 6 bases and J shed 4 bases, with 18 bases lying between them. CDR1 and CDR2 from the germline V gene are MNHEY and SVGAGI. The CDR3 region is CASRQGYESATEAFF. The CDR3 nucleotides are TGTGCCAGCAGACAGGGCTATGAATCTGCCACTGAAGCTTTCTTT.

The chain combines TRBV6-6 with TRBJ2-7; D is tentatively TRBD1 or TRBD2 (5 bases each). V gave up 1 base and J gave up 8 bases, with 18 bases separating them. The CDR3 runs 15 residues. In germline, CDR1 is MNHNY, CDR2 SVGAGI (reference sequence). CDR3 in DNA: TGTGCCAGCAGTTACTACGGGACCGATCCTATAAAGCAGTACTTC. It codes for CASSYYGTDPIKQYF.